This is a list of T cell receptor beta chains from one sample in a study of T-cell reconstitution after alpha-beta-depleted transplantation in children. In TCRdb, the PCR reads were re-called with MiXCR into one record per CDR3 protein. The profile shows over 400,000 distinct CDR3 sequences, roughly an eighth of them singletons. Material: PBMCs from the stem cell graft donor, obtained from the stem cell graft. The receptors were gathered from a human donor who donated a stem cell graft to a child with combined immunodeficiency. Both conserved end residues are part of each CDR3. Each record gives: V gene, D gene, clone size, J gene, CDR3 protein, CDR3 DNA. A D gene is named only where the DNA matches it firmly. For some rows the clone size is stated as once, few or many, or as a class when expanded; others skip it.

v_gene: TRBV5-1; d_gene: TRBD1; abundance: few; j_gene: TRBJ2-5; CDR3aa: CASSADRGETQYF; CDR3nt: TGCGCCAGCAGCGCGGACAGGGGAGAGACCCAGTACTTC
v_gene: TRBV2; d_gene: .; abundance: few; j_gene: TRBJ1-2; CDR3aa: CASSELGGALPYGYTF; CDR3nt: TGTGCCAGCAGTGAATTGGGGGGGGCTCTTCCCTATGGCTACACCTTC
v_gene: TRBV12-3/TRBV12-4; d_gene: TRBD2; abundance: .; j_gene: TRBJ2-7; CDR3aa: CASRTSGTYEQYF; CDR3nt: TGTGCCAGCAGGACTAGCGGGACCTACGAGCAGTACTTC
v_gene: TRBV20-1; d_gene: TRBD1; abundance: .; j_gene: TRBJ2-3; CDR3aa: CSATGTGLDTQYF; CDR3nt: TGCAGTGCAACCGGGACAGGGCTTGATACGCAGTATTTT
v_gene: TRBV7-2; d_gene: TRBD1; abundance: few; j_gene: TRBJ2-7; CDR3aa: CASSFRGQNEQYF; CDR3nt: TGTGCCAGCAGCTTCAGGGGGCAAAACGAGCAGTACTTC
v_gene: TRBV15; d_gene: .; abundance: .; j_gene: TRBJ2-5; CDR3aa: CATSREAGETQYF; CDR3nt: TGTGCCACCAGCAGAGAGGCGGGAGAGACCCAGTACTTC
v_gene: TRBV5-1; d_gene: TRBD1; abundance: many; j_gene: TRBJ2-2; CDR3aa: CASLPGQGITGELFF; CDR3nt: TGCGCCAGCCTCCCCGGACAGGGGATCACCGGGGAGCTGTTTTTT
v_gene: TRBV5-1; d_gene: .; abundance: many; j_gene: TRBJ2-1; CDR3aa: CASSSYPGDEQFF; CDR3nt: TGCGCCAGCAGCAGCTACCCCGGCGATGAGCAGTTCTTC
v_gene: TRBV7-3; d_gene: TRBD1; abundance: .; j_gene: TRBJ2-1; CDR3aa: CASSPGQGANDEQFF; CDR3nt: TGTGCCAGCAGCCCCGGACAGGGGGCGAACGATGAGCAGTTCTTC
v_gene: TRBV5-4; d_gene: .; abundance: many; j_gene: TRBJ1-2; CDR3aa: CASSLGGDSNYGYTF; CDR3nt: TGTGCCAGCAGCTTAGGGGGTGACAGCAACTATGGCTACACCTTC
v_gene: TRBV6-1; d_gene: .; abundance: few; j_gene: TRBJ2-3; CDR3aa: CASSGLGRDSTDTQYF; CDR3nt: TGTGCCAGCAGTGGATTGGGCCGGGACAGCACAGATACGCAGTATTTT
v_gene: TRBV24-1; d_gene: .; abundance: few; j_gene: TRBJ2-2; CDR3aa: CATSDPDTPGELFF; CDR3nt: TGTGCCACCAGTGATCCGGACACGCCCGGGGAGCTGTTTTTT
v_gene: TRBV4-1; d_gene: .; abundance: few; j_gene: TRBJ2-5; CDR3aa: CASSQAGRETQYF; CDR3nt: TGCGCCAGCAGCCAAGCCGGGAGAGAGACCCAGTACTTC
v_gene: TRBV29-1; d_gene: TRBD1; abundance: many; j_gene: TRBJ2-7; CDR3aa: CSVEDRETYEQYF; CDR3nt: TGCAGCGTTGAGGACAGGGAGACCTACGAGCAGTACTTC
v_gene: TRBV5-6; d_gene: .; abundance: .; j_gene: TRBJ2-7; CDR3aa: CASSLMAVWVSYEQYF; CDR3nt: TGTGCCAGCAGCTTAATGGCCGTGTGGGTATCCTACGAGCAGTACTTC
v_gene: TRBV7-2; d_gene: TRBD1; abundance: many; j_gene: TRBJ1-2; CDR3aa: CASSSTGGFTF; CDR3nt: TGTGCCAGCAGCTCAACAGGGGGTTTCACCTTC